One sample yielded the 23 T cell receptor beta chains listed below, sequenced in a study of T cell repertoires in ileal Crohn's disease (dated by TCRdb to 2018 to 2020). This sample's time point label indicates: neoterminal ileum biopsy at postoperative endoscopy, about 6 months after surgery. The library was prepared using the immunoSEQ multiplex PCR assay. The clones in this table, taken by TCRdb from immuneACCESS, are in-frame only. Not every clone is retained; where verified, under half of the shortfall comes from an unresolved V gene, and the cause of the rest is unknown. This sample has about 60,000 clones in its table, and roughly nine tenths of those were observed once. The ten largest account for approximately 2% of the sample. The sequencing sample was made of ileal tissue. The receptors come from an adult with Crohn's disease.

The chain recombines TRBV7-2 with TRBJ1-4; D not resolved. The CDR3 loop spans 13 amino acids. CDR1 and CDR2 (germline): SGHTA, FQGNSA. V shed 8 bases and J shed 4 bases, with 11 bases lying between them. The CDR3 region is CASRSGYNEKLFF. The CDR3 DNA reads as TGTGCCAGCCGATCGGGTTATAATGAAAAACTGTTTTTT.

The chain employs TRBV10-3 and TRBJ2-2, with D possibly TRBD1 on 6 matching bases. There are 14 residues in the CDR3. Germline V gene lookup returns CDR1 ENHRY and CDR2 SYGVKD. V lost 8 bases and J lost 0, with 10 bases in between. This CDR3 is CAIGDNSNTGELFF. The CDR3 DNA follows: TGTGCCATCGGGGACAACTCGAACACCGGGGAGCTGTTTTTT.

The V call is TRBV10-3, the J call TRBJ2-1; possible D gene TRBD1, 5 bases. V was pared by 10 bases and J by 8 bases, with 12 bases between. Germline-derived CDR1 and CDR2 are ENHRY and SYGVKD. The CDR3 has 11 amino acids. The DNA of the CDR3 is TGTGCCACCGGAAAAGGGGATGAGCAGTTCTTC. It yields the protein CATGKGDEQFF.

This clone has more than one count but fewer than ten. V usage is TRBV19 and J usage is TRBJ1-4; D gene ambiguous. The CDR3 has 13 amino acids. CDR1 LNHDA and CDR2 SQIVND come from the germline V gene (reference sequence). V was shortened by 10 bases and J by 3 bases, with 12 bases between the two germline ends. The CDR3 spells CATPRAANEKLFF. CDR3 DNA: TGTGCCACCCCGCGGGCAGCTAATGAAAAACTGTTTTTT.

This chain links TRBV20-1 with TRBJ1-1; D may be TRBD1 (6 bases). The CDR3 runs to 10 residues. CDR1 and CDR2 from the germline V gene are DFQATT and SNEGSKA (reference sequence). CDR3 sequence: CRVQGTEAFF. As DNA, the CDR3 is TGCAGGGTACAGGGCACTGAAGCTTTCTTT.

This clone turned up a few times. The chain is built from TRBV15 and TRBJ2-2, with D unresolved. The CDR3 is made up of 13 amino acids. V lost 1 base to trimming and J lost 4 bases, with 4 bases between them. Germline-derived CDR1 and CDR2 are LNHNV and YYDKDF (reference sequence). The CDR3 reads CATSRVLTGELFF. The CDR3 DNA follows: TGTGCCACCAGCAGAGTCCTCACCGGGGAGCTGTTTTTT.

The CDR3 is CASSQDRLGAGQGGNEQYF. CDR3 nucleotide sequence: TGTGCCAGCAGCCAAGACAGACTAGGGGCAGGACAGGGGGGTAACGAGCAGTACTTC. The chain is built from TRBV4-2 and TRBJ2-7; TRBD1 matches 10 bases. This CDR3 has 19 residues. CDR1 LGHNA and CDR2 YNFKEQ come from the germline V gene. V lost 0 bases, J lost 5 bases, and 16 bases stayed unmatched.

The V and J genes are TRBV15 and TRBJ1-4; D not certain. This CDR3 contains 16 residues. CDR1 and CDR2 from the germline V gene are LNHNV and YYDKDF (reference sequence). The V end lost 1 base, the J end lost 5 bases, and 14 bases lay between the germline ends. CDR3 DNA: TGTGCCACCAGCAGAGGAAGAGGAGGTATAAATGAAAAACTGTTTTTT. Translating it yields CATSRGRGGINEKLFF.

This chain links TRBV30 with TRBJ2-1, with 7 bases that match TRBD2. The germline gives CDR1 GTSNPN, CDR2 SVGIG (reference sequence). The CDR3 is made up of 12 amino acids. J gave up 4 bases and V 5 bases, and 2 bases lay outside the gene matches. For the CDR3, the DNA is TGTGCCTGGTCCGGGGGGTACAATGAGCAGTTCTTC. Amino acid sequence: CAWSGGYNEQFF.

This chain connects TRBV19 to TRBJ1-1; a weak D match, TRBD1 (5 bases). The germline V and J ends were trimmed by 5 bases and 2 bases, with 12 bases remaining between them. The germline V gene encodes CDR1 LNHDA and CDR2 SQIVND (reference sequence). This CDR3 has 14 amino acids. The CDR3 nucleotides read TGTGCCAGTAGTCTACGACAGACCAACACTGAAGCTTTCTTT. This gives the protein CASSLRQTNTEAFF.

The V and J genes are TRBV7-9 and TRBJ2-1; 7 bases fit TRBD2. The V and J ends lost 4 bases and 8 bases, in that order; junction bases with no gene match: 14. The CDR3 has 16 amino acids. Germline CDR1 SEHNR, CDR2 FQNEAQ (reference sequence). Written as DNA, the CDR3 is TGTGCCAGCAGCTCGCACCCAGAAACACGGGGGGATGAGCAGTTCTTC. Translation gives CASSSHPETRGDEQFF.

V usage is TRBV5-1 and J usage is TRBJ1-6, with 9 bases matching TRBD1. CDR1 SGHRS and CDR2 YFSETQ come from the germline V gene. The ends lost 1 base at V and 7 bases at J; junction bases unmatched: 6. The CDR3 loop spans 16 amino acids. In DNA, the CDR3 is TGCGCCAGCAGCTTGTGGGGGGACAGGGCAAATTCACCCCTCCACTTT. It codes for CASSLWGDRANSPLHF.

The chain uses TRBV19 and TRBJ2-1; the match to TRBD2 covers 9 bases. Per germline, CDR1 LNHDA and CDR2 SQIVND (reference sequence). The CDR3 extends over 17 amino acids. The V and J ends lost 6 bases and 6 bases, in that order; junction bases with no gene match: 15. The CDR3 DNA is TGTGCCAGTAGCCACACTAAACTAGCGGGCCGTCGCAATGAGCAGTTCTTC. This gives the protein CASSHTKLAGRRNEQFF.

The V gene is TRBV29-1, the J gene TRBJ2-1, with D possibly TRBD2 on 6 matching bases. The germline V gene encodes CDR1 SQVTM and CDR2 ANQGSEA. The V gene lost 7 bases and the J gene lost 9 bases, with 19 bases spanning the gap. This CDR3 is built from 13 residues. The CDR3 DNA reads TGCAGCGCAGGAGGTATACTAGCTATTGAGCAGTTCTTC. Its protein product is CSAGGILAIEQFF.

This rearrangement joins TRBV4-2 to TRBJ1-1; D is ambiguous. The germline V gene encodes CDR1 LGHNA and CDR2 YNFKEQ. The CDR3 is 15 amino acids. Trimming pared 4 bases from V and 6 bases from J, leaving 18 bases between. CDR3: CASSREEFYFAEAFF. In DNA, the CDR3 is TGTGCCAGCAGCCGGGAGGAATTTTATTTTGCTGAAGCTTTCTTT.

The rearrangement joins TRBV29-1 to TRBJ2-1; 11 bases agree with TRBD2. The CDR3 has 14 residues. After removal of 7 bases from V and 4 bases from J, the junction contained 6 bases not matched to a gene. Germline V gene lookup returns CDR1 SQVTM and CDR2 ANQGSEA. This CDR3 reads CSAGGTSGYNEQFF. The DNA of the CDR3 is TGCAGCGCCGGGGGGACTAGCGGATACAATGAGCAGTTCTTC.

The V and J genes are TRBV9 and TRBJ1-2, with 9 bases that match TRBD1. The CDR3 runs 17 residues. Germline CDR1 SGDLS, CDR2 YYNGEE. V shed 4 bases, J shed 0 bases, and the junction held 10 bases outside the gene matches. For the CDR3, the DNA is TGTGCCAGCAGCCTACATAGGGACAGGGATTCTAACTATGGCTACACCTTC. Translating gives CASSLHRDRDSNYGYTF.

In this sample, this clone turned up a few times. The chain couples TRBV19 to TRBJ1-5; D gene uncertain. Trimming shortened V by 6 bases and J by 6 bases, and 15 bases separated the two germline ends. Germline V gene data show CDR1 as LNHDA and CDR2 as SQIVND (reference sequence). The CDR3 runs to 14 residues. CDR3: CASSDISMGQPQHF. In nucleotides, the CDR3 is TGTGCCAGTAGCGACATTTCGATGGGTCAGCCCCAGCATTTT.

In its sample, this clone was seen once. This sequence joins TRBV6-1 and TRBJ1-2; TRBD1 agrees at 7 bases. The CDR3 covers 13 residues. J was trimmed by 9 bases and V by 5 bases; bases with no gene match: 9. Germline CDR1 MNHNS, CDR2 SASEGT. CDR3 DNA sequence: TGTGCCAGCAGTCCCTCGACAGGGCCCAGCTACACCTTC. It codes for CASSPSTGPSYTF.

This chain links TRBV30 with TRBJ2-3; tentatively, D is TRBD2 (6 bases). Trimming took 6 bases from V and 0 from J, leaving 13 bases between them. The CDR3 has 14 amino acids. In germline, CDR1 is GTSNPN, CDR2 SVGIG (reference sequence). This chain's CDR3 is CACLKRASTDTQYF. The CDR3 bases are TGTGCCTGCCTCAAGCGGGCTAGCACAGATACGCAGTATTTT. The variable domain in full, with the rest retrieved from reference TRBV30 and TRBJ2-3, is SQTIHQWPATLVQPVGSPLSLECTVEGTSNPNLYWYRQAAGRGLQLLFYSVGIGQISSEVPQNLSASRPQDRQFILSSKKLLLSDSGFYLCACLKRASTDTQYFGPGTRLTVL.

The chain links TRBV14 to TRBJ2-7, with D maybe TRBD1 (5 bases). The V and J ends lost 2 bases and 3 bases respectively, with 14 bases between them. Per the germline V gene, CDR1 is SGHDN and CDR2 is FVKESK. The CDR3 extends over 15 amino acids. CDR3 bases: TGTGCCAGCAGCCAACCTCAGGGTCCCCTCTACGAGCAGTACGTC. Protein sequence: CASSQPQGPLYEQYV.

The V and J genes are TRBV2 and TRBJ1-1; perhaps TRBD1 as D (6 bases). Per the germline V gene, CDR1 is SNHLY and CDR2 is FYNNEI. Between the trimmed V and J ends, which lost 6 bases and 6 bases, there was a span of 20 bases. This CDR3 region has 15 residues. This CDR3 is CASSVRGLTDSEAFF. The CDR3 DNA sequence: TGTGCCAGCAGCGTAAGGGGGTTGACAGACTCTGAAGCTTTCTTT.

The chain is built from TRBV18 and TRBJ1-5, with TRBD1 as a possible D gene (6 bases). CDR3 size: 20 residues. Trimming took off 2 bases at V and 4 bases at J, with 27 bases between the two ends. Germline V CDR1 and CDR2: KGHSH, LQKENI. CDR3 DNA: TGTGCCAGCTCACCAACACCCCGGGACACGAGGCTAGGTGGGAATCAGCCCCAGCATTTT. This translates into CASSPTPRDTRLGGNQPQHF. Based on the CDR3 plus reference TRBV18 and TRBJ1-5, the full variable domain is NAGVMQNPRHLVRRRGQEARLRCSPMKGHSHVYWYRQLPEEGLKFMVYLQKENIIDESGMPKERFSAEFPKEGPSILRIQQVVRGDSAAYFCASSPTPRDTRLGGNQPQHFGDGTRLSIL.